The 8 T cell receptor beta chains below all came from one sample that was sequenced in a study of immune evolution from preneoplasia to lung adenocarcinoma. Sequenced by immunoSEQ multiplex PCR; TCRdb stores in-frame clones only, minus some. The table lists roughly 15,000 clones, about 85% of them singletons, with approximately 3% in the top ten. The sample consisted of FFPE lung adenocarcinoma in situ tissue. All receptors come from a donor at least 70 years old with lung adenocarcinoma.

The gene calls are TRBV25-1 and TRBJ2-1; D uncertain. The CDR3 loop spans 11 amino acids. CDR1 and CDR2 (germline): MGHDK, SYGVNS. V lost 5 bases, J lost 1 base, and 0 bases lay in between. CDR3 coding DNA: TGTGCCAGCAGTTCCTACAATGAGCAGTTCTTC. It codes for CASSSYNEQFF.

The V and J genes are TRBV29-1 and TRBJ1-4; 10 nucleotides align to TRBD1. The CDR3 is made up of 15 amino acids. Losses at the gene ends were 6 bases for V and 8 bases for J; bases not matched to a gene: 12. Germline values: CDR1 SQVTM, CDR2 ANQGSEA. The CDR3 sequence is CSVQPIGQGGEKLFF. CDR3 nucleotide sequence: TGCAGCGTACAACCCATAGGACAGGGGGGAGAAAAACTGTTTTTT.

The V gene is TRBV6-1, the J gene TRBJ2-5; D gene ambiguous. V lost 6 bases, J lost 4 bases, and 15 bases lay in between. The CDR3 contains 14 residues. CDR1 MNHNS and CDR2 SASEGT come from the germline V gene. This CDR3 is CASSPYRKSETQYF. The CDR3 DNA is TGTGCCAGCAGCCCCTATAGGAAGTCAGAGACCCAGTACTTC.

This clone came up once. The rearrangement joins TRBV6-1 to TRBJ2-1; 8 bases match TRBD2. The germline V gene has CDR1 MNHNS and CDR2 SASEGT. V was clipped by 2 bases and J by 3 bases; unmatched bases: 3. The CDR3 is 15 amino acids. The CDR3 DNA sequence: TGTGCCAGCAGTGAACCGGGAGGGCGCTACAATGAGCAGTTCTTC. Protein sequence: CASSEPGGRYNEQFF.

The rearrangement joins TRBV18 to TRBJ2-7; D is possibly TRBD2 (6 bases). The germline CDR1 and CDR2 sequences are KGHSH and LQKENI. Trimming stripped 0 bases from V and 3 bases from J, with 9 bases between. The CDR3 totals 14 residues. This chain's CDR3 is CASSPPGGNYEQYF. CDR3 bases: TGTGCCAGCTCACCACCGGGCGGGAACTACGAGCAGTACTTC.

The rearrangement links TRBV5-1 to TRBJ2-1; D may match TRBD1 or TRBD2 (5 bases each). Trimming stripped 5 bases from V and 7 bases from J, with 16 bases between. The CDR3 is 14 residues long. Germline loops: CDR1 SGHRS, CDR2 YFSETQ. This chain's CDR3 is CASREGIGWNEQFF. In nucleotides, the CDR3 is TGCGCCAGCAGAGAGGGGATCGGGTGGAATGAGCAGTTCTTC. Full variable domain (outside the CDR3, taken from reference TRBV5-1 and TRBJ2-1): KAGVTQTPRYLIKTRGQQVTLSCSPISGHRSVSWYQQTPGQGLQFLFEYFSETQRNKGNFPGRFSGRQFSNSRSEMNVSTLELGDSALYLCASREGIGWNEQFFGPGTRLTVL.

This clone was seen only once. V gene TRBV7-8 combines with J gene TRBJ1-1; no reliable D call. V was shortened by 6 bases and J by 1 base, with 15 bases between the two germline ends. The CDR3 runs 15 residues. Per the germline V gene, CDR1 is SGHVS and CDR2 is FQNEAQ. CDR3 in DNA: TGTGCCAGCAGTCTTAGTATTACGGGGAACACTGAAGCTTTCTTT. Its protein product is CASSLSITGNTEAFF.

The chain carries TRBV28 and TRBJ1-1; D perhaps matches TRBD1 (5 bases). Trimming stripped 5 bases from V and 5 bases from J, with 27 bases between. The germline V gene has CDR1 MDHEN and CDR2 SYDVKM. This CDR3 is 18 amino acids long. For the CDR3, the DNA is TGTGCCAGCAGTCAACGCTCTATCCGCGTCAGGGAGCGAACTGAAGCTTTCTTT. Translation gives CASSQRSIRVRERTEAFF. Variable domain in full (rest from reference TRBV28 and TRBJ1-1): DVKVTQSSRYLVKRTGEKVFLECVQDMDHENMFWYRQDPGLGLRLIYFSYDVKMKEKGDIPEGYSVSREKKERFSLILESASTNQTSMYLCASSQRSIRVRERTEAFFGQGTRLTVV.